This entry concerns a single T cell receptor beta chain. Its antigen remains unknown. The table came from immunoSEQ multiplex PCR; TCRdb's copy has only in-frame clones and leaves some out. The profile shows approximately 90,000 clones, more than 90% of them singletons. This CDR3 contains 15 residues. Germline V gene sequence: CDR1 MNHEY, CDR2 SVGAGI. Losses at the gene ends were 6 bases for V and 0 bases for J; bases not matched to a gene: 5. The data were obtained in a study of T cell responses to AZD1222 COVID-19 vaccine. General study points: Increased Spike-specific TCR breadth and depth were observed after two AZD1222 doses. After the peak T cell response, and only then, were repertoires sampled.

The sequencing here drew on peripheral blood, taken on day 0 of AZD1222 vaccination. The J gene is TRBJ2-5, the V gene TRBV6-5, with TRBD1 matching 9 bases. The TCR was taken from an adult in good health. The DNA of the CDR3 is TGTGCCAGCAGGACGGACAGGGGACACCAAGAGACCCAGTACTTC. Amino acids: CASRTDRGHQETQYF.